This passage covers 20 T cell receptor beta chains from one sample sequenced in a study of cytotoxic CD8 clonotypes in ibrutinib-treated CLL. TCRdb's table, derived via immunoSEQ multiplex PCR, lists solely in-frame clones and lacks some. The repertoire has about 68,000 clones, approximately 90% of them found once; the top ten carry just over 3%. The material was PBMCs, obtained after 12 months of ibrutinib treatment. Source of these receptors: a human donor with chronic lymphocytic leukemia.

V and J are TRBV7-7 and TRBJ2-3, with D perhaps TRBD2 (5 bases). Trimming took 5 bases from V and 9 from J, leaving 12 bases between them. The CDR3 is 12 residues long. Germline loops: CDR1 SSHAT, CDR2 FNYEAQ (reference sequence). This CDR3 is CASSQPRGTQYF. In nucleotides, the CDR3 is TGTGCCAGCAGCCAGCCACGGGGAACGCAGTATTTT.

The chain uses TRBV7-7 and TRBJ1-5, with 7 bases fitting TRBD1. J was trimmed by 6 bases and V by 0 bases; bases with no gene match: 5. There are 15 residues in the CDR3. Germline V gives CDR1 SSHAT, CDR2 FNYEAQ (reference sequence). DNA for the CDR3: TGTGCCAGCAGCTTAGCCGGACAGGTAGCTCAGCCCCAGCATTTT. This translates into CASSLAGQVAQPQHF.

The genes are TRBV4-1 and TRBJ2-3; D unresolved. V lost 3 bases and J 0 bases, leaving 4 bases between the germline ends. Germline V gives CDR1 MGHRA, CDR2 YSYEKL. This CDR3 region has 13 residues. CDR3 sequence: CASSQRSTDTQYF. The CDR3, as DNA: TGCGCCAGCAGCCAGCGGAGCACAGATACGCAGTATTTT.

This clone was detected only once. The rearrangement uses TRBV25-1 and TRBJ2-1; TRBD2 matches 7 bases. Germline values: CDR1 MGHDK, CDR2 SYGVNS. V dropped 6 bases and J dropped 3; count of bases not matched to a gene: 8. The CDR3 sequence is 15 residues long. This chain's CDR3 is CASSREAEIYNEQFF. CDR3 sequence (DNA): TGTGCCAGCAGCCGGGAGGCAGAGATCTACAATGAGCAGTTCTTC.

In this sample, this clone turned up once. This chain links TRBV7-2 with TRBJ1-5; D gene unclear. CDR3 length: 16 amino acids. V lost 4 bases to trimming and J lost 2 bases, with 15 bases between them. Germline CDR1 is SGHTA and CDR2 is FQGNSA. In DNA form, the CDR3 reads TGTGCCAGCAGCTCAGAACCCGGTCGGGGCAATCAGCCCCAGCATTTT. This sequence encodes CASSSEPGRGNQPQHF.

The CDR3 coding sequence is TGTGCCAGCAGCCCCCCGGGAGCTCCCCCCTACGAGCAGTACTTC. Translation gives CASSPPGAPPYEQYF. The chain employs TRBV9 and TRBJ2-7, with a tentative D call TRBD2 (6 bases). The CDR3 consists of 15 residues. Trimming removed 4 bases at V and 2 bases at J, with 16 bases between. Germline V gene lookup returns CDR1 SGDLS and CDR2 YYNGEE.

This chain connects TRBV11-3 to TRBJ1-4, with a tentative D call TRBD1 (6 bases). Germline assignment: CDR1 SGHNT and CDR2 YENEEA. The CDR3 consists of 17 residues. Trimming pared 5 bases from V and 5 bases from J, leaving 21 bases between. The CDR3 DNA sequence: TGTGCCAGCAGCGATCGGGACACGGAGGTCCACAATGAAAAACTGTTTTTT. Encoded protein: CASSDRDTEVHNEKLFF.

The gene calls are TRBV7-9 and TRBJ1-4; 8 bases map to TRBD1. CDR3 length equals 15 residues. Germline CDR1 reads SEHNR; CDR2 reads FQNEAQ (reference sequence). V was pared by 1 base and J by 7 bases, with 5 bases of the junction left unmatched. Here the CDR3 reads CASSLDRQGSEKLFF. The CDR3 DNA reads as TGTGCCAGCAGCTTAGACCGACAGGGGAGTGAAAAACTGTTTTTT.

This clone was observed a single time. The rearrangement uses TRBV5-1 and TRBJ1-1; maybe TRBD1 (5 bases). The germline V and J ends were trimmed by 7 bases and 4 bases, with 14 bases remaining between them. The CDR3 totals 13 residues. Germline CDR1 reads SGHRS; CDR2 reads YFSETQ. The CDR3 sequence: CASSRRGSTEAFF. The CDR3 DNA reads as TGCGCCAGCTCTCGTCGGGGGTCCACTGAAGCTTTCTTT. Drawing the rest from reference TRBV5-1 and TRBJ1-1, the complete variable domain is KAGVTQTPRYLIKTRGQQVTLSCSPISGHRSVSWYQQTPGQGLQFLFEYFSETQRNKGNFPGRFSGRQFSNSRSEMNVSTLELGDSALYLCASSRRGSTEAFFGQGTRLTVV.

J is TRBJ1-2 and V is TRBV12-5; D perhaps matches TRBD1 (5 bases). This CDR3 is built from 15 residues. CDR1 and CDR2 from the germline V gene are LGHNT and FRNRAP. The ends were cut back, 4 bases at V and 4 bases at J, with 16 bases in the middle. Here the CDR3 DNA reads TGTGCTAGTGGTTCATCTCTGGGACGCAGCTATGGCTACACCTTC. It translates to CASGSSLGRSYGYTF.

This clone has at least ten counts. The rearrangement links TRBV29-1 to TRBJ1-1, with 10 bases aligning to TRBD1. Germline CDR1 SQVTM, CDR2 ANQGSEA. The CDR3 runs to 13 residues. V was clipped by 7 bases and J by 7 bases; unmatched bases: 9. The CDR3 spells CSGRGQGLDEAFF. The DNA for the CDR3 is TGCAGCGGGAGGGGACAGGGGTTGGATGAAGCTTTCTTT.

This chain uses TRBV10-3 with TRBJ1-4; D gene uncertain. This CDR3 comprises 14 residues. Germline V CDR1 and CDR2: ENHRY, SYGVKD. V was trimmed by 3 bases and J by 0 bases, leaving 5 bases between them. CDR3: CAISDPTTNEKLFF. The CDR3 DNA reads TGTGCCATCAGTGATCCTACAACTAATGAAAAACTGTTTTTT.

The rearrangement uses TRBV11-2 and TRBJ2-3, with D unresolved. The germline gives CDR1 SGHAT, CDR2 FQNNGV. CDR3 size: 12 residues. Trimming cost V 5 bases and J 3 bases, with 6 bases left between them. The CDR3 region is CASSRWTDTQYF. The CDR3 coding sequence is TGTGCCAGCAGCCGATGGACAGATACGCAGTATTTT.

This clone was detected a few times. The CDR3 nucleotides are TGTGCCAGCAGCTTATTTATCCAGGGCGCTGAAGCTTTCTTT. This translates into CASSLFIQGAEAFF. The chain links TRBV11-1 to TRBJ1-1; TRBD1 might be the D (5 bases). Trimming took 2 bases from V and 6 from J, leaving 13 bases between them. The CDR3 contains 14 residues. Germline CDR1 SGHAT, CDR2 FQDESV (reference sequence).

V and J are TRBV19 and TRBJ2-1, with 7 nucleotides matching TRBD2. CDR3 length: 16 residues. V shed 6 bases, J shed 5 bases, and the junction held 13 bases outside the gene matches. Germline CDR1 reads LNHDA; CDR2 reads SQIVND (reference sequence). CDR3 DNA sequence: TGTGCCAGTAGGTTGAGGGGTGGACTAGGGGACAATGAGCAGTTCTTC. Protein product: CASRLRGGLGDNEQFF.

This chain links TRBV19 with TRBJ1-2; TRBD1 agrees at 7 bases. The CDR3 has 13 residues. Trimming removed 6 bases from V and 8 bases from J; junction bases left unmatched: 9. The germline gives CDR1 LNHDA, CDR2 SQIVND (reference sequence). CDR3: CASRVDRDDGYTF. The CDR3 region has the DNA TGTGCCAGTAGAGTAGACAGGGATGACGGCTACACCTTC.

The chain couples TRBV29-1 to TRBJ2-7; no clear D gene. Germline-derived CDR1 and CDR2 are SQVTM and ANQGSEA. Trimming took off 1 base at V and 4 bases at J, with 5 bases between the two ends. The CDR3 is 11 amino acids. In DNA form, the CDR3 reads TGCAGCGTTGAAGCGTCTTACGAGCAGTACTTC. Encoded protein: CSVEASYEQYF.

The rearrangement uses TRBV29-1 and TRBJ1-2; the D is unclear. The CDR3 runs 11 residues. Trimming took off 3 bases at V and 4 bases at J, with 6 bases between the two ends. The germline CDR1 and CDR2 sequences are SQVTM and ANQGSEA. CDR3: CSVDRPYGYTF. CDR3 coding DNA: TGCAGCGTTGACAGGCCCTATGGCTACACCTTC.

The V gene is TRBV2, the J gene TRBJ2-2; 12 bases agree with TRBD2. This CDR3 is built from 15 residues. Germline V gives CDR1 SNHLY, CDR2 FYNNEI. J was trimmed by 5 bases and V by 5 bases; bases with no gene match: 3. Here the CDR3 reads CASSQLAGGTGELFF. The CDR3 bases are TGTGCCAGCAGTCAGCTAGCGGGAGGGACCGGGGAGCTGTTTTTT.

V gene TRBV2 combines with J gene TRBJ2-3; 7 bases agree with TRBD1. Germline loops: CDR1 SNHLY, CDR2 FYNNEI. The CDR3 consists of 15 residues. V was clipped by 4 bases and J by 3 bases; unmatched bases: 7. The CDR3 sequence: CASSAGPGQTDTQYF. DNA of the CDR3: TGTGCCAGCAGTGCAGGGCCGGGACAGACAGATACGCAGTATTTT.